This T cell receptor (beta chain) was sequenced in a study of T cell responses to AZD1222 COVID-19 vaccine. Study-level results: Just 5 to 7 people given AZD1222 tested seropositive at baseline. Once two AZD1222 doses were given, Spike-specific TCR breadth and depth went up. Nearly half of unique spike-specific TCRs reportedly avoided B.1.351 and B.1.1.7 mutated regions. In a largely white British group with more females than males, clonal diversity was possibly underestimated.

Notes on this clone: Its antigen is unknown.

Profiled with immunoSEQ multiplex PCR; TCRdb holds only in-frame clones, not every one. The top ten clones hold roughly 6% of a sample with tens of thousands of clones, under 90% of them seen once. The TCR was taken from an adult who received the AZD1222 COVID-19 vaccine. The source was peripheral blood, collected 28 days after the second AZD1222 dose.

The CDR3 loop is CASSLDREGEKLFF. In DNA form, the CDR3 reads TGTGCCAGCAGCTTGGACAGGGAAGGGGAAAAACTGTTTTTT. The V and J genes are TRBV5-6 and TRBJ1-4, with D perhaps TRBD1 (6 bases). There are 14 residues in the CDR3. CDR1 SGHDT and CDR2 YYEEEE come from the germline V gene. V was trimmed by 0 bases and J by 8 bases, leaving 11 bases between them.